The 23 T cell receptor beta chains listed next were all sequenced from one sample in a study of regulatory T cells in long-lasting Graves disease (dated by TCRdb to about 2021). Libraries were constructed by multiplex PCR. The data were produced on an Illumina HiSeq 4000. CDR3 regions were amplified by Arm-PCR with iRepertoire HTBI primers to construct TCR beta libraries. Starting from the raw public reads, TCRdb applied fastp trimming at Q25, assembled clones with MiXCR and retained in-frame beta chains. Merged by CDR3 protein, the rows form single entries marked with the most common genes and DNA. This sample lists more than 350,000 distinct CDR3 sequences; over 20% were detected once. The ten most abundant clones make up around 15% of the sample. The time point label, read with the paper, signifies: persistent/refractory GD, antithyroid drugs over 5 years with positive TRAb. For both TCR sequencing and RNA sequencing, RNA was extracted from PBMCs using TRIzol.

Sample: peripheral blood mononuclear cells (PBMCs), taken when the disease was refractory, from a patient treated with antithyroid drugs. The receptors stem from a female donor with Graves disease.

The chain joins TRBV2 to TRBJ2-3, with TRBD2 matching 11 bases. The germline CDR1 and CDR2 sequences are SNHLY and FYNNEI. Germline trimming cut 6 bases from V and 2 bases from J; bases unmatched to any gene: 16. The CDR3 is 19 amino acids. The CDR3 loop is CASSAPRQPSGRSTDTQYF. CDR3 DNA: TGTGCCAGCAGCGCCCCCCGGCAACCTAGCGGGAGGTCCACAGATACGCAGTATTTT.

In its sample, this clonotype was seen many times. The chain recombines TRBV6-1 with TRBJ1-1; D is perhaps TRBD1 (5 bases). V was trimmed by 7 bases and J by 1 base, leaving 16 bases between them. CDR3 length equals 15 residues. Germline CDR1 reads MNHNS; CDR2 reads SASEGT. CDR3 nucleotide sequence: TGTGCCAGCAACCCATCAGGGACGGGGAACACTGAAGCTTTCTTT. It yields the protein CASNPSGTGNTEAFF.

The gene calls are TRBV20-1 and TRBJ2-7, with D unresolved. The V gene's germline CDR1 is DFQATT and CDR2 SNEGSKA (reference sequence). This CDR3 is built from 11 residues. Deletions cut 7 bases from V and 4 bases from J, with 11 bases between. The DNA of the CDR3 is TGCAGTGTTCCCTTGTGGTACGAGCAGTACTTC. Translation: CSVPLWYEQYF.

Here the CDR3 DNA reads TGTGCCAGCAGCTTTGCTAGCGCTAATGAAAAACTGTTTTTT. It specifies CASSFASANEKLFF. The rearrangement links TRBV11-2 to TRBJ1-4; D unclear. The CDR3 is 14 residues long. Germline CDR1 and CDR2: SGHAT and FQNNGV. Deletions cut 3 bases from V and 3 bases from J, with 8 bases between.

This clonotype occurred a few times. The chain has TRBV27 and TRBJ2-7; TRBD1 might be the D (6 bases). The V and J ends lost 0 bases and 4 bases respectively, with 13 bases between them. Germline V lookup: CDR1 MNHEY, CDR2 SMNVEV (reference sequence). This CDR3 is built from 15 residues. The CDR3 loop reads CASSLSPGDPYEQYF. CDR3 nucleotide sequence: TGTGCCAGCAGTTTATCTCCAGGGGATCCGTACGAGCAGTACTTC.

The genes are TRBV20-1 and TRBJ1-1, with D unresolved. Germline values: CDR1 DFQATT, CDR2 SNEGSKA (reference sequence). CDR3 length equals 11 residues. Trimming removed 3 bases from V and 3 bases from J, with 5 bases in between. In DNA form, the CDR3 reads TGCAGTGCTAGGGCGGACACTGAAGCTTTCTTT. As protein: CSARADTEAFF.

The chain is built from TRBV28 and TRBJ2-7; 9 bases line up with TRBD1. V lost 1 base, J lost 5 bases, and 6 bases stayed unmatched. The germline V gene has CDR1 MDHEN and CDR2 SYDVKM. There are 15 residues in the CDR3. CDR3 loop: CASSLFGTGINEQYF. The DNA of the CDR3 is TGTGCCAGCAGTTTATTCGGGACAGGGATCAACGAGCAGTACTTC.

This clonotype was picked up a small number of times. The J gene is TRBJ2-7, the V gene TRBV5-4; D may be TRBD1 (5 bases). The germline V and J ends were trimmed by 3 bases and 7 bases, with 17 bases remaining between them. CDR1 and CDR2 (germline): SGHNT, YYREEE (reference sequence). The CDR3 runs to 14 residues. The CDR3 sequence: CASSSSGNQGEQYF. The CDR3 coding sequence is TGTGCCAGCAGCTCCTCAGGGAACCAAGGAGAGCAGTACTTC.

This clonotype was found a few times. This chain joins TRBV28 and TRBJ1-1; D is ambiguous. V shed 1 base and J shed 2 bases, with 14 bases lying between them. CDR1 and CDR2 from the germline V gene are MDHEN and SYDVKM. This CDR3 has 16 residues. The CDR3 coding sequence is TGTGCCAGCAGTTTATATTCGGAGTCCCCCAACACTGAAGCTTTCTTT. Its protein product is CASSLYSESPNTEAFF.

This clonotype was detected ten times or more. In DNA, the CDR3 is TGTGCCACCAGTGATCCGGGACTAGCGGGAGTATCCGTCCAGTACTTC. The encoded protein is CATSDPGLAGVSVQYF. The rearrangement uses TRBV24-1 and TRBJ2-5; 14 bases line up with TRBD2. The trim removed 3 bases at V and 10 bases at J, leaving 9 bases unmatched. Germline CDR1 is KGHDR and CDR2 is SFDVKD. The CDR3 extends over 16 amino acids.

There are a few counts of this clonotype. Germline and junction disagree at one end, which may indicate a read error. The gene calls are TRBV11-2 and TRBJ2-1, with D maybe TRBD1 (6 bases). CDR1 SGHAT and CDR2 FQNNGV come from the germline V gene. The CDR3 extends over 12 amino acids. The CDR3, as DNA: TGTGCCAGCAGCTTAGAAGAGCAGGGGATTCTCTTC. This gives the protein CASSLEEQGILF.

A remark on this clonotype: At one end, the junction sequence differs from germline, possibly due to a read error. The chain joins TRBV28 to TRBJ2-7; D ambiguous. Germline V CDR1 and CDR2: MDHEN, SYDVKM. The CDR3 totals 11 residues. The CDR3 is CDSSSGYEQYF. Written as DNA, the CDR3 is TGTGACAGCAGTTCTGGCTACGAGCAGTACTTC.

This clonotype has just one count. This rearrangement joins TRBV30 to TRBJ2-3, with D possibly TRBD1 on 6 matching bases. V gave up 1 base and J gave up 10 bases, with 9 bases separating them. The CDR3 has 11 residues. Germline V lookup: CDR1 GTSNPN, CDR2 SVGIG (reference sequence). The CDR3 DNA reads as TGTGCCTGGAGTGCAGGGGAAGCGCAGTATTTT. Amino acids: CAWSAGEAQYF.

Ten or more counts support this clonotype. This rearrangement joins TRBV6-5 to TRBJ2-5; the D gene is possibly TRBD1 (7 bases). This CDR3 spans 16 amino acids. Trimming removed 0 bases at V and 2 bases at J, with 13 bases between. Germline V gene lookup returns CDR1 MNHEY and CDR2 SVGAGI. The CDR3: CASSYSPTGTQETQYF. Here the CDR3 DNA reads TGTGCCAGCAGTTACTCCCCGACAGGGACTCAAGAGACCCAGTACTTC.

This clonotype appeared many times. The chain employs TRBV20-1 and TRBJ1-5, with 9 nucleotides matching TRBD1. V dropped 0 bases and J dropped 9; count of bases not matched to a gene: 9. The length of the CDR3 is 15 residues. Per the germline V gene, CDR1 is DFQATT and CDR2 is SNEGSKA (reference sequence). The CDR3 DNA is TGCAGTGCTAGAGAGTCTACAGGGGGCGGGCGGCCCCAGCATTTT. Its protein product is CSARESTGGGRPQHF.

This chain links TRBV5-1 with TRBJ1-2, with 11 bases matching TRBD1. Per germline, CDR1 SGHRS and CDR2 YFSETQ. This CDR3 contains 15 residues. V shed 0 bases and J 8 bases; nucleotides not matched to a gene: 6. This CDR3 is CASSLGTGGAEGYTF. In DNA, the CDR3 is TGCGCCAGCAGCTTGGGGACAGGGGGCGCTGAGGGCTACACCTTC.

This clonotype was seen ten or more times. The chain links TRBV27 to TRBJ2-7; D unresolved. Trimming removed 10 bases from V and 5 bases from J, with 12 bases in between. Germline-derived CDR1 and CDR2 are MNHEY and SMNVEV (reference sequence). The CDR3 loop spans 11 amino acids. The DNA for the CDR3 is TGTGCCACTGGCTTAGGGAACGAGCAGTACTTC. Translating gives CATGLGNEQYF.

In this sample, this clonotype turned up a few times. The chain couples TRBV28 to TRBJ1-5; 9 nucleotides align to TRBD1. Germline lookup yields CDR1 MDHEN and CDR2 SYDVKM. The CDR3 has 15 residues. V was pared by 5 bases and J by 5 bases, with 7 bases of the junction left unmatched. CDR3 coding DNA: TGTGCCAGCAGTGGCCGACAGGGGGGGGATCAGCCCCAGCATTTT. Its translation: CASSGRQGGDQPQHF.

The chain carries TRBV9 and TRBJ1-1, with D uncertain. The CDR3 runs 14 residues. The ends were cut back, 2 bases at V and 4 bases at J, with 12 bases in the middle. Per germline, CDR1 SGDLS and CDR2 YYNGEE. CDR3 sequence (DNA): TGTGCCAGCAGCGTCGAATCGGGAACCACTGAAGCTTTCTTT. This translates into CASSVESGTTEAFF.

Worth noting for this clonotype: A single base separates this from a much larger clone, so it may be a read error. V usage is TRBV28 and J usage is TRBJ1-2; TRBD1 matches at 11 bases. The length of the CDR3 is 15 residues. CDR1 is MDHEN and CDR2 is SYDVKM in the germline V gene. As DNA, the CDR3 is TGTGCCAGCCCTCGTCCGGGACAGGGGGAATATGACTACACCTTC. Amino acid sequence: CASPRPGQGEYDYTF.

This clonotype has at least ten counts. The chain links TRBV28 to TRBJ1-2; unclear D gene. Germline CDR1 MDHEN, CDR2 SYDVKM. V was trimmed by 4 bases and J by 8 bases, leaving 14 bases between them. The length of the CDR3 is 13 residues. CDR3: CASSSGSPRGYTF. CDR3 DNA: TGTGCCAGCAGTTCGGGCAGCCCCAGGGGCTACACCTTC.

This clonotype was observed at least ten times. The rearrangement joins TRBV28 to TRBJ2-7; a possible D gene is TRBD1 (7 bases). CDR1 is MDHEN, CDR2 SYDVKM, per germline. Trimming took 6 bases from V and 4 from J, leaving 16 bases between them. This CDR3 is 14 amino acids long. In DNA form, the CDR3 reads TGTGCCAGCAGGGAGGGGGCAAGCAAGTACGAGCAGTACTTC. Translating gives CASREGASKYEQYF. Using reference TRBV28 and TRBJ2-7 for the parts outside the CDR3, the full variable domain is DVKVTQSSRYLVKRTGEKVFLECVQDMDHENMFWYRQDPGLGLRLIYFSYDVKMKEKGDIPEGYSVSREKKERFSLILESASTNQTSMYLCASREGASKYEQYFGPGTRLTVT.

In this sample, this clonotype turned up many times. This chain joins TRBV11-2 and TRBJ2-7; D perhaps matches TRBD2 (6 bases). Trimming shortened V by 2 bases and J by 7 bases, and 15 bases separated the two germline ends. Germline CDR1 SGHAT, CDR2 FQNNGV. This CDR3 region has 14 residues. This CDR3 reads CASSLSGGAGEQYF. CDR3 DNA: TGTGCCAGCAGCTTATCCGGGGGTGCGGGGGAGCAGTACTTC. The full variable domain, in which reference TRBV11-2 and TRBJ2-7 provide the parts outside the CDR3, is EAGVAQSPRYKIIEKRQSVAFWCNPISGHATLYWYQQILGQGPKLLIQFQNNGVVDDSQLPKDRFSAERLKGVDSTLKIQPAKLEDSAVYLCASSLSGGAGEQYFGPGTRLTVT.